The sequence of this TCR beta chain was determined in a study of blood T cell repertoires in COVID-19. Study details: PBMCs, B-cell-depleted T cells, or T cells were the source of the cDNA or gDNA that made up the material.

The authors' processing: Estimates of nucleated cell counts were drawn from the amplification of reference gene primers. The method was immunoSEQ multiplex PCR; TCRdb's version includes in-frame clones alone and lacks a portion of them. V and J calls plus clone size are reproduced from that table; the DNA served to infer D and trimming. The sample contains about 330,000 clones, about 82% of which appear only once. This CDR3 has 17 residues. Germline V CDR1 and CDR2: SGDLS, YYNGEE. The germline V and J ends were trimmed by 4 bases and 0 bases, with 14 bases remaining between them. The gene calls are TRBV9 and TRBJ2-6; D is uncertain. The sample comprised peripheral blood. The clonotype comes from a woman aged 50 to 60 with acute or convalescent COVID-19. The CDR3 is CASSPTQLFSGANVLTF. The DNA for the CDR3 is TGTGCCAGCAGCCCAACTCAACTATTCTCTGGGGCCAACGTCCTGACTTTC. Looking up the rest from reference TRBV9 and TRBJ2-6 gives the full variable domain: DSGVTQTPKHLITATGQRVTLRCSPRSGDLSVYWYQQSLDQGLQFLIQYYNGEERAKGNILERFSAQQFPDLHSELNLSSLELGDSALYFCASSPTQLFSGANVLTFGAGSRLTVL.